One and the same sample provided the 30 T cell receptor beta chains below, sequenced in a study of cytomegalovirus exposure and HLA in healthy donors. The PCR employed 60 Vbeta primers together with 13 Jbeta primers. The data were produced by immunoSEQ multiplex PCR, yet TCRdb's version contains in-frame clones alone and is incomplete. The table includes about 210,000 clones, more than 75% detected once. The specimen sequenced was PBMCs. The receptors shown here come from a male donor in good health and CMV-seropositive.

This clone has only one observation. The chain carries TRBV27 and TRBJ1-5, with D perhaps TRBD1 (5 bases). This CDR3 is 15 amino acids long. The V end lost 3 bases, the J end lost 6 bases, and 15 bases lay between the germline ends. The germline V gene has CDR1 MNHEY and CDR2 SMNVEV (reference sequence). Written as DNA, the CDR3 is TGTGCCAGCAGTTTTTATTGGGGGGGAAGTCAGCCCCAGCATTTT. It translates to CASSFYWGGSQPQHF.

This clone was detected only once. This rearrangement joins TRBV28 to TRBJ1-2; TRBD1 agrees at 10 bases. V shed 7 bases, J shed 6 bases, and the junction held 11 bases outside the gene matches. CDR3 length: 15 amino acids. CDR1 and CDR2 (germline): MDHEN, SYDVKM. The CDR3 region has the DNA TGTGCCAGCACCCCCTCGACAGGGGGCCGCGATGGCTACACCTTC. Its translation: CASTPSTGGRDGYTF.

This sequence joins TRBV7-2 and TRBJ2-1, with 13 bases lining up with TRBD2. CDR1 and CDR2 from the germline V gene are SGHTA and FQGNSA. Trimming at V came to 5 bases and at J to 4 bases, leaving 2 bases not matched to a gene. This CDR3 has 15 amino acids. CDR3 sequence (DNA): TGTGCCAGCAGCATGGGACTAGCGGGGTACAATGAGCAGTTCTTC. It specifies CASSMGLAGYNEQFF. Filled out from reference TRBV7-2 and TRBJ2-1, the complete variable domain reads GAGVSQSPSNKVTEKGKDVELRCDPISGHTALYWYRQSLGQGLEFLIYFQGNSAPDKSGLPSDRFSAERTGGSVSTLTIQRTQQEDSAVYLCASSMGLAGYNEQFFGPGTRLTVL.

The rearrangement joins TRBV9 to TRBJ2-2, with D tentatively TRBD2 (6 bases). CDR1 SGDLS and CDR2 YYNGEE come from the germline V gene. V lost 2 bases and J lost 5, with 19 bases in between. The CDR3 is 17 amino acids. DNA for the CDR3: TGTGCCAGCAGCGTGGATAACCGGGACTTCCGAACCGGGGAGCTGTTTTTT. Amino acids: CASSVDNRDFRTGELFF.

The chain has TRBV6-1 and TRBJ2-5, with D hard to call. The CDR3 has 14 residues. Germline V CDR1 and CDR2: MNHNS, SASEGT. V lost 6 bases and J lost 0, with 11 bases in between. The CDR3 DNA reads as TGTGCCAGCAGCCCCTCTACTTACCAAGAGACCCAGTACTTC. It encodes CASSPSTYQETQYF.

The chain recombines TRBV6-5 with TRBJ2-7; 9 positions agree with TRBD1. CDR1 and CDR2 (germline): MNHEY, SVGAGI. The junction had 6 bases not matched to a gene; V was cut back by 6 bases and J by 3 bases. The CDR3 extends over 14 amino acids. The CDR3 DNA is TGTGCCAGCAGCGGGACAGGGCAGAGCTACGAGCAGTACTTC. It yields the protein CASSGTGQSYEQYF.

The V and J genes are TRBV7-3 and TRBJ2-7; D unclear. V lost 1 base and J 0 bases, leaving 10 bases between the germline ends. The germline V gene encodes CDR1 SGHTA and CDR2 FQGTGA. CDR3 length: 15 amino acids. CDR3 loop: CASSLNKAVSYEQYF. CDR3 nucleotides: TGTGCCAGCAGCTTAAATAAGGCGGTCTCCTACGAGCAGTACTTC.

This chain uses TRBV7-2 with TRBJ2-1; 13 bases match TRBD2. CDR1 SGHTA and CDR2 FQGNSA come from the germline V gene. The CDR3 consists of 15 residues. V gave up 5 bases and J gave up 7 bases; unmatched junction bases: 5. CDR3 DNA: TGTGCCAGCAGCCAAAGACTAGCGGGAGGAAATGAGCAGTTCTTC. Its translation: CASSQRLAGGNEQFF.

The table lists this clone with a count of one. This chain links TRBV19 with TRBJ2-3; TRBD2 matches 11 bases. There are 15 residues in the CDR3. V lost 1 base and J lost 10; bases outside the gene matches: 7. Germline V lookup: CDR1 LNHDA, CDR2 SQIVND (reference sequence). The CDR3 spells CASSIGTSGSSAQYF. CDR3 nucleotides: TGTGCCAGTAGTATAGGCACTAGCGGGAGTAGCGCGCAGTATTTT. The full variable domain, its missing parts supplied by reference TRBV19 and TRBJ2-3, is DGGITQSPKYLFRKEGQNVTLSCEQNLNHDAMYWYRQDPGQGLRLIYYSQIVNDFQKGDIAEGYSVSREKKESFPLTVTSAQKNPTAFYLCASSIGTSGSSAQYFGPGTRLTVL.

This clone has just a few counts. The chain uses TRBV6-5 and TRBJ2-7, with 11 bases aligning to TRBD2. The length of the CDR3 is 14 residues. Germline CDR1 is MNHEY and CDR2 is SVGAGI. The junction had 4 bases not matched to a gene; V was cut back by 5 bases and J by 4 bases. The chain's CDR3 is CASSRGLADYEQYF. DNA of the CDR3: TGTGCCAGCAGTAGGGGACTAGCGGATTACGAGCAGTACTTC.

The chain combines TRBV10-3 with TRBJ2-1; the D gene is possibly TRBD2 (7 bases). Trimming removed 0 bases from V and 15 bases from J, with 15 bases in between. The germline V gene has CDR1 ENHRY and CDR2 SYGVKD. CDR3 length: 13 residues. The CDR3 is CAISESRGGVGFF. The CDR3 bases are TGTGCCATCAGTGAGTCGAGGGGGGGCGTGGGGTTCTTC.

The chain joins TRBV28 to TRBJ1-2, with no clear D. The CDR3 consists of 13 residues. Trimming shortened V by 10 bases and J by 7 bases, and 19 bases separated the two germline ends. Germline assignment: CDR1 MDHEN and CDR2 SYDVKM. CDR3 protein: CAISLYHLSGYTF. Here the CDR3 DNA reads TGTGCCATCTCACTTTACCACTTATCTGGCTACACCTTC.

V and J are TRBV7-3 and TRBJ2-3; TRBD2 is a possible D gene (6 bases). The germline V gene encodes CDR1 SGHTA and CDR2 FQGTGA. Trimming shortened V by 6 bases and J by 2 bases, and 15 bases separated the two germline ends. The CDR3 runs 15 residues. CDR3 bases: TGTGCCAGCAGACCCTCGGGAGCGCTCACAGATACGCAGTATTTT. Its translation: CASRPSGALTDTQYF.

The rearrangement joins TRBV7-8 to TRBJ2-5; 9 nucleotides match TRBD2. Germline V gene lookup returns CDR1 SGHVS and CDR2 FQNEAQ. CDR3 length: 14 amino acids. Trimming at V came to 4 bases and at J to 5 bases, leaving 5 bases not matched to a gene. The CDR3 protein is CASSSAGGLETQYF. The CDR3 DNA sequence: TGTGCCAGCAGCTCGGCGGGGGGGTTGGAGACCCAGTACTTC.

The chain links TRBV27 to TRBJ2-2; 13 bases agree with TRBD2. The CDR3 has 17 amino acids. The V and J ends lost 4 bases and 7 bases, in that order; junction bases with no gene match: 9. Germline assignment: CDR1 MNHEY and CDR2 SMNVEV (reference sequence). The CDR3 bases are TGTGCCAGCAGTTCGCGCTACGGACTAGCGGGAGACGGGGAGCTGTTTTTT. This codes for CASSSRYGLAGDGELFF.

V gene TRBV25-1 combines with J gene TRBJ2-1; 9 nucleotides line up with TRBD2. Germline trimming cut 2 bases from V and 6 bases from J; bases unmatched to any gene: 2. The CDR3 covers 14 residues. Looked up from germline, CDR1 is MGHDK and CDR2 is SYGVNS. The CDR3 nucleotides read TGTGCCAGCAGTGAAACTAGCGGGTTCAATGAGCAGTTCTTC. Its protein is CASSETSGFNEQFF.

This rearrangement joins TRBV5-1 to TRBJ1-2, with a possible D match to TRBD1 (6 bases). CDR3 length equals 13 residues. Germline CDR1 and CDR2: SGHRS and YFSETQ. Between the trimmed V and J ends, which lost 4 bases and 8 bases, there was a span of 15 bases. CDR3 in DNA: TGCGCCAGCAGCATCGACAGGCCTGGCGGCTACACCTTC. Amino acid sequence: CASSIDRPGGYTF.

The rearrangement joins TRBV18 to TRBJ2-2; D unresolved. This CDR3 is built from 13 residues. Germline CDR1 is KGHSH and CDR2 is LQKENI. Trimming left V 2 bases short and J 10 bases short, with 11 bases between. The CDR3 DNA sequence: TGTGCCAGCTCACCAGGCCTTTATGAGGAGCTGTTTTTT. Translating gives CASSPGLYEELFF. The complete variable domain, with remaining parts taken from reference TRBV18 and TRBJ2-2, reads NAGVMQNPRHLVRRRGQEARLRCSPMKGHSHVYWYRQLPEEGLKFMVYLQKENIIDESGMPKERFSAEFPKEGPSILRIQQVVRGDSAAYFCASSPGLYEELFFGEGSRLTVL.

The J gene is TRBJ2-2, the V gene TRBV6-6; D is perhaps TRBD2 (6 bases). The V end lost 6 bases, the J end lost 4 bases, and 12 bases lay between the germline ends. This CDR3 spans 14 amino acids. CDR1 and CDR2 from the germline V gene are MNHNY and SVGAGI (reference sequence). CDR3 residues: CASRAGTPTGELFF. The CDR3 DNA reads as TGTGCCAGCAGGGCCGGGACTCCCACCGGGGAGCTGTTTTTT.

This chain links TRBV7-2 with TRBJ2-7, with D possibly being TRBD2 (6 bases). The germline V gene encodes CDR1 SGHTA and CDR2 FQGNSA. The CDR3 has 12 residues. Trimming took 1 base from V and 10 from J, leaving 11 bases between them. The CDR3 DNA sequence: TGTGCCAGCAGCTTAGGGAGCGGGTTTCAGTACTTC. This sequence encodes CASSLGSGFQYF.

This clone was counted only a few times. This sequence joins TRBV14 and TRBJ1-4; unclear D gene. Germline CDR1 SGHDN, CDR2 FVKESK. CDR3 length: 13 amino acids. V was clipped by 1 base and J by 8 bases, with 8 bases between them. This CDR3 reads CASSQGGREKLFF. In DNA form, the CDR3 reads TGTGCCAGCAGCCAAGGAGGGCGGGAAAAACTGTTTTTT.

Here the CDR3 reads CASSSGGAKNQPQHF. The CDR3 region has the DNA TGTGCCAGCAGCTCCGGAGGCGCGAAGAATCAGCCCCAGCATTTT. The gene calls are TRBV7-2 and TRBJ1-5; the D is unclear. The germline gives CDR1 SGHTA, CDR2 FQGNSA. The CDR3 length is 15 residues. Between the trimmed V and J ends, which lost 4 bases and 4 bases, there was a span of 14 bases.

This rearrangement joins TRBV28 to TRBJ1-5; no definite D call. V was clipped by 5 bases and J by 1 base, with 12 bases between them. This CDR3 is 15 amino acids long. CDR1 is MDHEN and CDR2 is SYDVKM in the germline V gene. The DNA of the CDR3 is TGTGCCAGCAGTACAGTCCCGGCCAGCAATCAGCCCCAGCATTTT. Translating gives CASSTVPASNQPQHF.

V usage is TRBV5-1 and J usage is TRBJ2-2; D is possibly TRBD2 (5 bases). Trimming stripped 4 bases from V and 4 bases from J, with 14 bases between. The germline V gene encodes CDR1 SGHRS and CDR2 YFSETQ. CDR3 length equals 15 residues. CDR3 residues: CASSLSGVGTGELFF. The CDR3 bases are TGCGCCAGCAGCCTTTCCGGGGTGGGCACCGGGGAGCTGTTTTTT.

This chain connects TRBV7-9 to TRBJ1-2; D call uncertain. This CDR3 is built from 17 residues. CDR1 and CDR2 from the germline V gene are SEHNR and FQNEAQ (reference sequence). Between the trimmed V and J ends, which lost 0 bases and 5 bases, there was a span of 19 bases. The CDR3 is CASSLALSLDYGYGYTF. In nucleotides, the CDR3 is TGTGCCAGCAGCTTAGCGCTAAGTTTGGATTACGGGTATGGCTACACCTTC.

The rearrangement joins TRBV5-4 to TRBJ2-6, with D uncertain. V dropped 2 bases and J dropped 4 bases, with 13 bases sitting between them. The germline gives CDR1 SGHNT, CDR2 YYREEE (reference sequence). The CDR3 has 16 residues. CDR3 sequence reads: CASSFPSRSGANVLTF. The CDR3 DNA reads TGTGCCAGCAGCTTTCCTAGTAGGTCCGGGGCCAACGTCCTGACTTTC.

Only a few counts were recorded for this clone. The chain links TRBV27 to TRBJ1-2; D gene uncertain. Trimming left V 6 bases short and J 1 base short, with 6 bases between. This CDR3 is 12 amino acids long. From germline, CDR1 is MNHEY and CDR2 SMNVEV (reference sequence). The CDR3 nucleotides read TGTGCCAGCAGCGGAGGTAACTATGGCTACACCTTC. It translates to CASSGGNYGYTF.

This clone has a handful of counts. The V and J genes are TRBV7-2 and TRBJ2-5, with 8 bases matching TRBD1. The junction had 5 bases not matched to a gene; V was cut back by 3 bases and J by 5 bases. Germline V lookup: CDR1 SGHTA, CDR2 FQGNSA. The CDR3 contains 14 residues. The chain's CDR3 is CASSLDRVFETQYF. CDR3 sequence (DNA): TGTGCCAGCAGCTTGGACAGGGTTTTCGAGACCCAGTACTTC.

V is TRBV4-2 and J is TRBJ2-1; TRBD1 might be the D (5 bases). CDR3 length: 15 residues. Germline CDR1 and CDR2: LGHNA and YNFKEQ. Trimming shortened V by 1 base and J by 12 bases, and 19 bases separated the two germline ends. CDR3 DNA sequence: TGTGCCAGCAGCCAAGGCGTAGGGGCCCCTTCTCGGCAGTTCTTC. The encoded protein is CASSQGVGAPSRQFF.

The chain uses TRBV6-5 and TRBJ2-7, with TRBD2 matching 8 bases. CDR1 is MNHEY, CDR2 SVGAGI, per germline. The CDR3 length is 13 residues. V dropped 6 bases and J dropped 1; count of bases not matched to a gene: 2. The CDR3 is CASRSGGSYEQYF. Here the CDR3 DNA reads TGTGCCAGCAGGAGCGGGGGTTCCTACGAGCAGTACTTC.